The 10 T cell receptor beta chains below all came from one sample that was sequenced in a study of T cells in Graves' hyperthyroidism and ophthalmopathy. RNA transcripts provided the source from which TCR beta CDR3 regions were amplified. HTBI primers were used for first-round RT-PCR of the TCR CDR3. TCRdb re-called the multiplex PCR reads through MiXCR, storing one row per CDR3 protein. This table holds 700,000 to 850,000 distinct CDR3 sequences, 35% found once. Sequences were obtained from blood. The receptors were gathered from a woman between 40 and 55 years old with Graves' hyperthyroidism.

Only a few counts were recorded for this clonotype. The chain recombines TRBV15 with TRBJ2-3, with TRBD1 identical over 7 bases. CDR1 and CDR2 from the germline V gene are LNHNV and YYDKDF (reference sequence). V gave up 5 bases and J gave up 2 bases; unmatched junction bases: 4. The CDR3 length is 14 residues. This CDR3 reads CATSPQGTTDTQYF. In nucleotides, the CDR3 is TGTGCCACCAGCCCACAGGGGACCACAGATACGCAGTATTTT.

The rearrangement uses TRBV7-2 and TRBJ2-7; 9 bases map to TRBD2. This CDR3 is built from 14 residues. J lost 9 bases, V lost 5 bases, and 11 bases had no gene match. Germline CDR1 and CDR2: SGHTA and FQGNSA. DNA for the CDR3: TGTGCCAGCAGCCAAGGCGGGGGGGCCGCTAGGCAGTACTTC. This translates into CASSQGGGAARQYF. Complete variable domain (other parts from reference TRBV7-2 and TRBJ2-7): GAGVSQSPSNKVTEKGKDVELRCDPISGHTALYWYRQSLGQGLEFLIYFQGNSAPDKSGLPSDRFSAERTGGSVSTLTIQRTQQEDSAVYLCASSQGGGAARQYFGPGTRLTVT.

J is TRBJ2-7 and V is TRBV6-5; no firm D call. This CDR3 has 11 amino acids. The germline V gene encodes CDR1 MNHEY and CDR2 SVGAGI. V lost 7 bases to trimming and J lost 7 bases, with 11 bases between them. CDR3 sequence reads: CASNPPGEQYF. CDR3 DNA sequence: TGTGCCAGCAACCCGCCCGGGGAGCAGTACTTC.

This clonotype was observed a few times. J is TRBJ2-7 and V is TRBV20-1; D possibly corresponds to TRBD2 (6 bases). Per the germline V gene, CDR1 is DFQATT and CDR2 is SNEGSKA (reference sequence). CDR3 length equals 15 residues. The germline V and J ends were trimmed by 5 bases and 3 bases, with 20 bases remaining between them. The CDR3 here is CSAPHPAGLHYEQYF. In DNA form, the CDR3 reads TGCAGTGCTCCACATCCCGCGGGACTGCACTACGAGCAGTACTTC.

At least ten counts were recorded for this clonotype. This chain links TRBV10-3 with TRBJ2-7, with 10 positions matching TRBD1. CDR1 is ENHRY, CDR2 SYGVKD, per germline. Germline trimming cut 6 bases from V and 0 bases from J; bases unmatched to any gene: 5. The length of the CDR3 is 15 residues. Written as DNA, the CDR3 is TGTGCCATCAGGGGACAGGGGTCCTCCTCCTACGAGCAGTACTTC. Translated: CAIRGQGSSSYEQYF.

The chain has TRBV6-1 and TRBJ2-5; D is possibly TRBD2 (5 bases). Germline CDR1 and CDR2: MNHNS and SASEGT. The ends were cut back, 9 bases at V and 4 bases at J, with 12 bases in the middle. This CDR3 has 12 residues. CDR3 nucleotide sequence: TGTGCCAGTGCCGGGGTTGTAGAGACCCAGTACTTC. Translating it yields CASAGVVETQYF.

This sequence joins TRBV6-5 and TRBJ1-2, with TRBD1 as a possible D gene (5 bases). V lost 3 bases, J lost 8 bases, and 16 bases lay in between. The CDR3 sequence is 14 residues long. CDR1 is MNHEY, CDR2 SVGAGI, per germline. The CDR3 spells CASSYELGARGYTF. In DNA, the CDR3 is TGTGCCAGCAGTTATGAGCTAGGGGCACGCGGCTACACCTTC.

This chain links TRBV5-1 with TRBJ2-7; TRBD2 aligns across 11 bases. The J segment lost 4 bases and the V segment lost 5 bases, leaving 5 bases of the junction unmatched. Per the germline V gene, CDR1 is SGHRS and CDR2 is YFSETQ. This CDR3 contains 14 residues. The CDR3 DNA sequence: TGCGCCAGCAGATCGGGACTAGCGGTTTACGAGCAGTACTTC. This sequence encodes CASRSGLAVYEQYF.

The chain has TRBV6-2 or TRBV6-3 and TRBJ1-1; the D gene is possibly TRBD1 (5 bases). This CDR3 comprises 15 residues. V lost 2 bases, J lost 2 bases, and 12 bases lay in between. Germline V gene lookup returns CDR1 MNHEY and CDR2 SVGEGT. The CDR3 loop reads CASSYMGDRNTEAFF. Here the CDR3 DNA reads TGTGCCAGCAGTTACATGGGGGATAGAAACACTGAAGCTTTCTTT.

This clonotype was recorded at least ten times. V and J are TRBV2 and TRBJ1-2, with D hard to call. Germline V lookup: CDR1 SNHLY, CDR2 FYNNEI. The CDR3 is 13 amino acids. V gave up 1 base and J gave up 6 bases, with 9 bases separating them. The CDR3 sequence is CASSEVGVDGYTF. The CDR3 nucleotides are TGTGCCAGCAGTGAAGTTGGGGTTGATGGCTACACCTTC.